The 7 T cell receptor beta chains presented below share a single source sample, sequenced in a study of post-analysis software for immune sequencing data. Broader study findings: Elevated frequency relative to controls characterized four or five TRBV segments in patients, TRBV5-6, TRBV5-1 and TRBV20-1 among them.

The antigens these receptors bind are not known. Unique-molecular-identifier-tagged TCR beta cDNA libraries were used. Each CDR3 protein is one row after TCRdb ran MiXCR on the PCR reads. The sample carries 170,000 or so distinct CDR3 sequences, 25% to 35% recorded once. Material for sequencing was blood. All receptors come from a girl aged 5-17 years with multiple sclerosis.

This clonotype has only a few counts. V usage is TRBV7-8 and J usage is TRBJ2-7; 14 positions match TRBD2. Losses at the gene ends were 5 bases for V and 4 bases for J; bases not matched to a gene: 7. The CDR3 is 16 residues long. Germline V gives CDR1 SGHVS, CDR2 FQNEAQ. The CDR3, as DNA: TGTGCCAGCAGCCCTGGACTAGCGGGAGGAGTATACGAGCAGTACTTC. Protein product: CASSPGLAGGVYEQYF.

Concerning this clonotype: This could be a read error, since a much larger clone is one nucleotide away. V and J are TRBV28 and TRBJ2-1; 9 nucleotides agree with TRBD1. V trimming: 5 bases; J trimming: 4 bases; junction bases outside the gene matches: 9. Looked up from germline, CDR1 is MDHEN and CDR2 is SYDVKM. The CDR3 sequence is 16 residues long. This CDR3 reads CASSAPPGQGYNEQFF. CDR3 bases: TGTGCCAGCAGTGCGCCGCCGGGACAGGGTTACAATGAGCAGTTCTTC.

As for this clonotype: Just one base apart from a much larger clone, this may be a read error. The chain employs TRBV12-3 or TRBV12-4 and TRBJ2-3; 7 bases are a match to TRBD2. The CDR3 has 13 amino acids. CDR3 sequence reads: CASSPGLSNTQCF. CDR3 nucleotide sequence: TGTGCCAGCAGTCCGGGACTATCGAATACGCAGTGTTTT.

This clonotype was recorded at least ten times. The rearrangement uses TRBV7-3 and TRBJ2-7, with D perhaps matching TRBD1 (6 bases). The CDR3 length is 15 residues. Deletions cut 2 bases from V and 7 bases from J, with 18 bases between. Germline lookup yields CDR1 SGHTA and CDR2 FQGTGA. The CDR3 reads CASSLLPGRGGEQYF. CDR3 nucleotides: TGTGCCAGCAGCTTACTCCCGGGCAGGGGTGGGGAGCAGTACTTC.

The V gene is TRBV29-1, the J gene TRBJ2-1; tentative D call: TRBD1 (6 bases). With 7 bases removed from V and 1 base from J, the gap between germline ends came to 14 bases. The length of the CDR3 is 14 residues. Germline lookup yields CDR1 SQVTM and CDR2 ANQGSEA. The CDR3 sequence is CSAVRGASYNEQFF. The CDR3 nucleotides are TGCAGCGCCGTCAGGGGCGCATCCTACAATGAGCAGTTCTTC.

This clonotype was recorded once. The junction departs from germline at one end; a sequencing error may be responsible. V usage is TRBV12-3 or TRBV12-4 and J usage is TRBJ2-1; D is unclear. The CDR3 runs to 14 residues. The CDR3 DNA reads as TGTGTCAGCAGTTTAGAGGCACCGTACAATGAGCAGTTCTTC. This sequence encodes CVSSLEAPYNEQFF.

This clonotype was observed a few times. This sequence joins TRBV27 and TRBJ2-7, with 9 positions matching TRBD2. The CDR3 length is 15 residues. V lost 2 bases to trimming and J lost 6 bases; unmatched junction nucleotides: 8. CDR1 and CDR2 from the germline V gene are MNHEY and SMNVEV (reference sequence). The CDR3 region is CASSLVLAGRAEQYF. The CDR3 DNA reads TGTGCCAGCAGTTTAGTGCTAGCGGGACGAGCCGAGCAGTACTTC.